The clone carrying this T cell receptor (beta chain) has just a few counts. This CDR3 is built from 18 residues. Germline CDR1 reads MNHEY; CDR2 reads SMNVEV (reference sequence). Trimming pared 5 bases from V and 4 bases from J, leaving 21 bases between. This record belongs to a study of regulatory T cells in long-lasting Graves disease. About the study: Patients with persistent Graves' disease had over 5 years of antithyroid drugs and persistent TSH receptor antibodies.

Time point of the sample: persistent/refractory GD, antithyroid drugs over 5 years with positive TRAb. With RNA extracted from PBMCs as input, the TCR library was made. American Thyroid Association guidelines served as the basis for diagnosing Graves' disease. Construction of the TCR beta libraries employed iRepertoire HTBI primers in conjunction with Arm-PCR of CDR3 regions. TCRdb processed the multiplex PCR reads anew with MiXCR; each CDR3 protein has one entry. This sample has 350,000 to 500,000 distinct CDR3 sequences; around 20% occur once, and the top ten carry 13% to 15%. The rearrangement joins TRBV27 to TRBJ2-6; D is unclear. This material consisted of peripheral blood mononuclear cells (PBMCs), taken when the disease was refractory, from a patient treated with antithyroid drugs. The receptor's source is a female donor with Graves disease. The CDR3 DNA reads TGTGCCAGCAGTGTCTCTCCGTCACACCCGAGGGGGGCCAACGTCCTGACTTTC. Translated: CASSVSPSHPRGANVLTF.